This TCR beta chain was sequenced during a study of T cell responses to AZD1222 COVID-19 vaccine. Study results and caveats: The donor cohort was predominantly white British with a female majority, and clonal diversity may have been underestimated. Vaccine-related CD4 TCRs covered spike, predominating at 160-218 and 743-854. In the spike-specific TCR repertoire, nearly half reportedly target unmutated variant regions.

TCRdb's copy holds only in-frame clones and misses some; the assay was immunoSEQ multiplex PCR. The sample contains about 140,000 clones, over 75% of which appear only once. This CDR3 comprises 15 residues. V lost 7 bases, J lost 2 bases, and 17 bases lay in between. Germline V lookup: CDR1 SNHLY, CDR2 FYNNEI. On this clone itself: Antigen specificity is unknown.

The clonotype comes from an adult in good health. The chain is built from TRBV2 and TRBJ1-2; D is perhaps TRBD1 (6 bases). The sample consisted of peripheral blood, taken on day 0 of AZD1222 vaccination. CDR3 nucleotide sequence: TGTGCCAGCACCTTTGCCCGGGGGCGCAACTATGGCTACACCTTC. The encoded protein is CASTFARGRNYGYTF.